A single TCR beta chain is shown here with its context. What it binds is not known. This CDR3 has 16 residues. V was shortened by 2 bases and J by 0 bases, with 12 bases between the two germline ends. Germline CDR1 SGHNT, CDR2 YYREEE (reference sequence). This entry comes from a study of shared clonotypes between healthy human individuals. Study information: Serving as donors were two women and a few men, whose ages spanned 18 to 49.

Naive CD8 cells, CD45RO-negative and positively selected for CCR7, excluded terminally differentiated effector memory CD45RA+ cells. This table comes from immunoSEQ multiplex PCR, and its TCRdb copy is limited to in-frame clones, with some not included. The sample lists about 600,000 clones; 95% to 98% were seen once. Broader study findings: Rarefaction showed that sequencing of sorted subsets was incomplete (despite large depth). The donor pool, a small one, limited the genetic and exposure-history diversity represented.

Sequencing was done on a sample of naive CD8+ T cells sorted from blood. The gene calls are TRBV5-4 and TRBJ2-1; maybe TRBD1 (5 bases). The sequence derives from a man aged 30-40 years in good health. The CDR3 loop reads CASSFGAASSYNEQFF. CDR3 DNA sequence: TGTGCCAGCAGCTTTGGGGCAGCCAGCTCCTACAATGAGCAGTTCTTC.